A selection of T cell receptor beta chains follows, all from one sample in a study of cytomegalovirus exposure and HLA in healthy donors. Using immunoSEQ multiplex PCR, the repertoire was profiled, and TCRdb retains in-frame clones only, with some absent. The repertoire has approximately 150,000 clones, around 73% of them found once; the top ten carry 1.5% to 2%. Source material: PBMCs. Receptors originate from a woman aged 18 to 35 in good health and CMV-seronegative. The conserved cysteine and the conserved F or W are not part of the CDR3 here.

V	length	J	CDR3
TRBV27	12	TRBJ1-5	ASSSRWENQPQH
TRBV28	12	TRBJ1-1	ASRAGGDRVEAF
TRBV28	11	TRBJ1-1	ASRTPLNTEAF
TRBV20-1	9	TRBJ2-1	SAPWGPQQF
TRBV7-9	15	TRBJ1-1	SSSGTRDRGLGTEAF
TRBV7-8	12	TRBJ1-6	ASSPGGRDSPLH
TRBV2	10	TRBJ1-1	ASRPGDAGAF
TRBV7-9	13	TRBJ1-1	ASSSRGNVKSEAF
TRBV29-1	12	TRBJ2-1	SVERDYLYNEQF
TRBV28	12	TRBJ2-7	ASRSGVGVYEQY
TRBV5-4	12	TRBJ2-1	ASSLTQFYNEQF
TRBV19	12	TRBJ1-5	ASTLRQLNQPQH
TRBV6-5	9	TRBJ2-7	ASSLGHWAY
TRBV18	13	TRBJ1-4	ASTGTGTTNEKLF
TRBV28	13	TRBJ1-6	ASSLETGADSPLH
TRBV5-1	17	TRBJ2-1	ASSFQGWTSLPFGNEQF